This T cell receptor (beta chain) was recorded in a study of T cell clonotyping in hematopoietic cell transplantation. Study background: Cytoreduction preceded collection of pretransplant recipient samples.

Study results and caveats: Graft donor and pretransplant recipient Inverse Simpson Index values predicted broader posttransplant TCR diversity.

Worth noting for this clone: Its antigen is as yet unknown. The germline gene is not matched at one end of the junction; a read error may be the cause.

The time point was: recipient sample about 28 days before transplant, after cytoreduction. The CDR3 is made up of 17 amino acids. Germline assignment: CDR1 SGHRS and CDR2 YFSETQ. Clones were sequenced by immunoSEQ multiplex PCR, and TCRdb holds only the in-frame ones, with some missing. The table shows just under 7,500 clones, with 85% to 90% occurring only once. The chain has TRBV5-1 and TRBJ1-1, with 9 bases that match TRBD1. Source: peripheral blood mononuclear cells, taken before stem cell transplant. This TCR was sampled from a man aged 60 to 69 with acute myeloid leukemia. Some clones in this sample may be carry-over from other donors' samples. CDR3 coding DNA: TGCGCCAGCAGTTTGGGAACCGGGACAGGGTCCAACACTGAAGCTTTCTTT. This sequence encodes CASSLGTGTGSNTEAFF.